These 18 T cell receptor beta chains were all obtained from the same sample, sequenced in a study of OX40 agonist ivuxolimab in advanced cancers. Assay: immunoSEQ multiplex PCR; the TCRdb copy retains only in-frame clones and omits some. The sample holds about 32,000 clones, 81% seen once. The starting material was CD4+ or CD8+ T cells sorted from blood, obtained in a trial of the OX40 agonist ivuxolimab. The receptors here all came from an adult with an advanced solid tumor such as melanoma, head and neck, liver or kidney cancer.

The chain uses TRBV7-8 and TRBJ1-5; unclear D gene. Looked up from germline, CDR1 is SGHVS and CDR2 is FQNEAQ. The germline V and J ends were trimmed by 1 base and 7 bases, with 14 bases remaining between them. CDR3 length: 15 amino acids. The CDR3 DNA follows: TGTGCCAGCAGCTTAGAGACGCCGTTCGAACAGCCCCAGCATTTT. Amino acid sequence: CASSLETPFEQPQHF. The whole variable domain, remainder taken from reference TRBV7-8 and TRBJ1-5, is GAGVSQSPRYKVAKRGQDVALRCDPISGHVSLFWYQQALGQGPEFLTYFQNEAQLDKSGLPSDRFFAERPEGSVSTLKIQRTQQEDSAVYLCASSLETPFEQPQHFGDGTRLSIL.

This clone was counted a single time. This chain uses TRBV7-9 with TRBJ2-3, with TRBD2 identical over 8 bases. The junction had 13 bases not matched to a gene; V was cut back by 4 bases and J by 4 bases. Germline values: CDR1 SEHNR, CDR2 FQNEAQ (reference sequence). CDR3 length: 17 residues. DNA of the CDR3: TGTGCCAGCAGCTCGGGGGAGCGGGGGCCTAAGTCAGATACGCAGTATTTT. Its translation is CASSSGERGPKSDTQYF.

This chain connects TRBV6-1 to TRBJ2-1; D gene unclear. Trimming pared 0 bases from V and 6 bases from J, leaving 15 bases between. The germline CDR1 and CDR2 sequences are MNHNS and SASEGT. The CDR3 covers 16 residues. CDR3 protein: CASSEALPAWGNEQFF. CDR3 coding DNA: TGTGCCAGCAGTGAAGCGCTTCCGGCCTGGGGCAATGAGCAGTTCTTC.

This chain links TRBV2 with TRBJ2-7; 7 bases map to TRBD2. The germline V gene encodes CDR1 SNHLY and CDR2 FYNNEI. Unmatched junction bases numbered 14, after V lost 10 bases and J lost 5 bases. The CDR3 runs 14 residues. CDR3 in amino acids: CATRAGELTHEQYF. Written as DNA, the CDR3 is TGTGCCACGCGGGCGGGAGAGTTGACCCACGAGCAGTACTTC.

This chain joins TRBV7-2 and TRBJ2-3; D is undetermined. The length of the CDR3 is 13 residues. The germline gives CDR1 SGHTA, CDR2 FQGNSA. Trimming pared 1 base from V and 4 bases from J, leaving 6 bases between. CDR3 nucleotide sequence: TGTGCCAGCAGCTTAGTATTGGCAGATACGCAGTATTTT. This encodes CASSLVLADTQYF. Full variable domain (remainder filled in from reference TRBV7-2 and TRBJ2-3): GAGVSQSPSNKVTEKGKDVELRCDPISGHTALYWYRQSLGQGLEFLIYFQGNSAPDKSGLPSDRFSAERTGGSVSTLTIQRTQQEDSAVYLCASSLVLADTQYFGPGTRLTVL.

V and J are TRBV11-2 and TRBJ2-7, with 7 bases matching TRBD2. With 4 bases clipped from V and 6 bases from J, the junction kept 12 bases outside the gene matches. The CDR3 consists of 15 residues. The V gene's germline CDR1 is SGHAT and CDR2 FQNNGV. CDR3 DNA: TGTGCCAGCAGCTCTAGTGGACTAGGGGCAGGCGAGCAGTACTTC. It codes for CASSSSGLGAGEQYF.

As DNA, the CDR3 is TGCGCCAGCAGCCATGGTGGTCTAGGTACTAGCACAGATACGCAGTATTTT. Translation gives CASSHGGLGTSTDTQYF. The V and J genes are TRBV4-1 and TRBJ2-3; D unresolved. Germline V gene lookup returns CDR1 MGHRA and CDR2 YSYEKL. CDR3 length: 17 amino acids. The V gene lost 3 bases and the J gene lost 0 bases, with 16 bases spanning the gap.

V gene TRBV6-5 combines with J gene TRBJ2-7; D gene ambiguous. CDR3 length: 15 amino acids. Trimming shortened V by 5 bases and J by 0 bases, and 14 bases separated the two germline ends. Looked up from germline, CDR1 is MNHEY and CDR2 is SVGAGI. DNA of the CDR3: TGTGCCAGCAGTCGACCCGGACCGGGCTCCTACGAGCAGTACTTC. Translation: CASSRPGPGSYEQYF.

V gene TRBV5-1 combines with J gene TRBJ2-7, with D maybe TRBD2 (5 bases). Germline-derived CDR1 and CDR2 are SGHRS and YFSETQ. CDR3 length equals 13 residues. With 5 bases removed from V and 3 bases from J, the gap between germline ends came to 12 bases. The DNA of the CDR3 is TGCGCCAGCAGAGATATTCGGGGCTACGAGCAGTACTTC. It codes for CASRDIRGYEQYF.

The gene calls are TRBV11-2 and TRBJ1-3, with D uncertain. Looked up from germline, CDR1 is SGHAT and CDR2 is FQNNGV. This CDR3 is built from 17 residues. V lost 4 bases and J lost 0, with 16 bases in between. The CDR3 nucleotides are TGTGCCAGCAGCTGGACGGACGGGCTTATCTCTGGAAACACCATATATTTT. Protein product: CASSWTDGLISGNTIYF.

This chain joins TRBV2 and TRBJ2-3; a weak D match, TRBD2 (5 bases). The CDR3 extends over 14 amino acids. V was clipped by 7 bases and J by 0 bases, with 11 bases between them. Germline V lookup: CDR1 SNHLY, CDR2 FYNNEI. CDR3 nucleotide sequence: TGTGCCAGCAAGGACTTACTTAGCACAGATACGCAGTATTTT. Its translation is CASKDLLSTDTQYF.

The chain has TRBV6-5 and TRBJ2-1; TRBD1 might be the D (6 bases). Per germline, CDR1 MNHEY and CDR2 SVGAGI. This CDR3 has 12 residues. The V end lost 2 bases, the J end lost 10 bases, and 9 bases lay between the germline ends. The CDR3 sequence: CASSYLGQEQFF. CDR3 nucleotides: TGTGCCAGCAGTTACCTAGGACAGGAGCAGTTCTTC.

This sequence joins TRBV4-3 and TRBJ1-4; D uncertain. The V gene's germline CDR1 is LGHNA and CDR2 YSLEER. This CDR3 region has 14 residues. The V gene lost 0 bases and the J gene lost 7 bases, with 9 bases spanning the gap. The CDR3 nucleotides read TGCGCCAGCAGCCAAGATTATGGGCGTGAAAAACTGTTTTTT. This translates into CASSQDYGREKLFF.

The count of this clone is one. CDR3 sequence reads: CASSFGRATDTQYF. The CDR3 nucleotides are TGTGCCAGCAGTTTTGGACGGGCCACAGATACGCAGTATTTT. This chain joins TRBV27 and TRBJ2-3; D unclear. Germline assignment: CDR1 MNHEY and CDR2 SMNVEV (reference sequence). Trimming left V 3 bases short and J 2 bases short, with 9 bases between. The CDR3 loop spans 14 amino acids.

V is TRBV11-3 and J is TRBJ2-2; 7 bases map to TRBD2. V shed 4 bases, J shed 0 bases, and the junction held 11 bases outside the gene matches. Germline loops: CDR1 SGHNT, CDR2 YENEEA. The CDR3 covers 18 residues. CDR3 residues: CASSSIWGGGANTGELFF. Here the CDR3 DNA reads TGTGCCAGCAGCTCCATATGGGGCGGGGGAGCGAACACCGGGGAGCTGTTTTTT.

This clone was observed a handful of times. The chain uses TRBV6-5 and TRBJ1-5; 8 bases match TRBD1. The germline V gene has CDR1 MNHEY and CDR2 SVGAGI. This CDR3 contains 13 residues. V dropped 6 bases and J dropped 6; count of bases not matched to a gene: 4. DNA of the CDR3: TGTGCCAGCAGAGAGACAGGGGTTCAGCCCCAGCATTTT. It encodes CASRETGVQPQHF.

The CDR3 DNA is TGTGCCATCAGTGGCGTTAGCACAGATACGCAGTATTTT. Encoded protein: CAISGVSTDTQYF. This chain uses TRBV10-3 with TRBJ2-3; no firm D call. The CDR3 totals 13 residues. V lost 4 bases and J 0 bases, leaving 5 bases between the germline ends. Germline V CDR1 and CDR2: ENHRY, SYGVKD.

This chain joins TRBV7-9 and TRBJ1-2; 7 bases align to TRBD1. Germline V lookup: CDR1 SEHNR, CDR2 FQNEAQ (reference sequence). The CDR3 extends over 13 amino acids. V shed 5 bases and J 4 bases; nucleotides not matched to a gene: 4. Here the CDR3 reads CASSTGQVYGYTF. DNA for the CDR3: TGTGCCAGCAGCACCGGACAGGTCTATGGCTACACCTTC.